This T cell receptor beta chain appears in the sequencing data of a study of response to subunit inactivated influenza vaccine. A remark on this clonotype: Antigen unknown.

Overall study results and limits: Seasonal influenza vaccination, on each occasion, was suggested by the authors to recruit few new T cells.

The CDR3 covers 16 residues. The V and J ends lost 3 bases and 5 bases, in that order; junction bases with no gene match: 9. Germline V gene lookup returns CDR1 MGHRA and CDR2 YSYEKL. TCRdb redid the calling of the RT-PCR reads with MiXCR, one entry per CDR3 protein. The sample comprises fewer than 550,000 distinct CDR3 sequences, roughly 23% of which are singletons, and less than 2.5% rests with the top ten. This receptor was obtained from a man aged 45 to 65 who received an inactivated influenza vaccine. The chain recombines TRBV4-1 with TRBJ2-5; 10 bases are shared with TRBD1. The sequencing here drew on CD4+ T cells sorted from PBMCs, taken less than 6 days after vaccination. The CDR3 region has the DNA TGCGCCAGCAGCCACCTCGGGACAGGGGCGGGGGAGACCCAGTACTTC. This encodes CASSHLGTGAGETQYF.